The rows below give T cell receptor beta chains drawn from one sample of a study of T cells in Graves' hyperthyroidism and ophthalmopathy. TCRdb re-analysed the multiplex PCR reads in MiXCR, keeping a single row per CDR3 protein. Of 400,000 to 550,000 distinct CDR3 sequences listed, approximately 15% are singletons. The specimen sequenced was blood. All receptors come from a woman aged 18-30 years with Graves' hyperthyroidism. The CDR3 runs from the conserved cysteine through the conserved F or W. Each record gives: clone size, CDR3 length, J gene, V gene, D gene, CDR3 DNA, CDR3 protein. The D gene is left open where the match is weak. The listing skips clone size in some rows; elsewhere it reads once, few, many or a size class.

abundance: .
len: 15
j_gene: TRBJ2-3
v_gene: TRBV6-1
d_gene: .
CDR3nt: TGTGCCAGCACTCGAAGACAGACTAGCACAGATACGCAGTATTTT
CDR3aa: CASTRRQTSTDTQYF

abundance: .
len: 17
j_gene: TRBJ1-5
v_gene: TRBV20-1
d_gene: .
CDR3nt: TGCAGTGCTAGCCCGGTTTTTTCTACCTCGTTGGGTCAGCCCCAGCATTTT
CDR3aa: CSASPVFSTSLGQPQHF

abundance: many
len: 12
j_gene: TRBJ2-1
v_gene: TRBV29-1
d_gene: TRBD1
CDR3nt: TGCAGCGTCGCGAGGACAGGGCACGAGCAGTTCTTC
CDR3aa: CSVARTGHEQFF

abundance: few
len: 16
j_gene: TRBJ2-3
v_gene: TRBV3-1
d_gene: TRBD2
CDR3nt: TGTGCCAGCAGCCAAGTTGGCGGGAGGGCCATAGATGCGCAGTATTTT
CDR3aa: CASSQVGGRAIDAQYF

abundance: few
len: 12
j_gene: TRBJ2-3
v_gene: TRBV19
d_gene: .
CDR3nt: TGTGCCAATTCCAGCTTCCCAGATACGCAGTATTTT
CDR3aa: CANSSFPDTQYF

abundance: many
len: 13
j_gene: TRBJ1-2
v_gene: TRBV10-3
d_gene: .
CDR3nt: TGTGCCATCAGTGCGAATAGGGGCTATGGCTACACCTTC
CDR3aa: CAISANRGYGYTF

abundance: many
len: 13
j_gene: TRBJ2-5
v_gene: TRBV7-6
d_gene: .
CDR3nt: TGTGCCAGCAGCTTGAGGGACCGGGAGACCCAGTACTTC
CDR3aa: CASSLRDRETQYF

abundance: many
len: 15
j_gene: TRBJ2-7
v_gene: TRBV11-3
d_gene: TRBD2
CDR3nt: TGTGCCAGCAGCGGGGGACTAGCGGGACTCTACGAGCAGTACTTC
CDR3aa: CASSGGLAGLYEQYF

abundance: many
len: 13
j_gene: TRBJ2-1
v_gene: TRBV24-1
d_gene: .
CDR3nt: TGTGCCACCAGTGACCATCCAGGGTTGGAGCAGTTCTTC
CDR3aa: CATSDHPGLEQFF

abundance: .
len: 16
j_gene: TRBJ1-1
v_gene: TRBV24-1
d_gene: .
CDR3nt: TGTGCCACCAGTGGCTCCGGGGCCGGGGTGAACACTGAAGCTTTCTTT
CDR3aa: CATSGSGAGVNTEAFF

abundance: .
len: 13
j_gene: TRBJ2-1
v_gene: TRBV20-1
d_gene: TRBD1
CDR3nt: TGCAGTGCTATGGGACAGGGTCGCAATGAGCAGTTCTTC
CDR3aa: CSAMGQGRNEQFF